These 25 T cell receptor beta chains originate from one sample sequenced in a study of cytomegalovirus exposure and HLA in healthy donors. The primer mix had 60 Vbeta and 13 Jbeta primers. Measured with immunoSEQ multiplex PCR; TCRdb has only the in-frame clones, and not every one. Of some 120,000 clones in the sample, more than 75% were seen once. Sequencing was carried out using PBMCs. These receptors were obtained from an older woman in good health and CMV-seropositive.

The rearrangement links TRBV27 to TRBJ2-5, with 8 bases fitting TRBD2. Germline assignment: CDR1 MNHEY and CDR2 SMNVEV (reference sequence). V lost 6 bases to trimming and J lost 2 bases; unmatched junction nucleotides: 2. The CDR3 runs to 13 residues. CDR3 sequence: CASRGLGQETQYF. The DNA for the CDR3 is TGTGCCAGCAGGGGACTAGGGCAAGAGACCCAGTACTTC.

The chain carries TRBV4-2 and TRBJ1-3, with 9 bases fitting TRBD1. Germline V gene lookup returns CDR1 LGHNA and CDR2 YNFKEQ. The trim removed 5 bases at V and 2 bases at J, leaving 13 bases unmatched. The CDR3 loop spans 18 amino acids. The DNA of the CDR3 is TGTGCCAGCAGCATCTCCGGGACAGGGCTCCCAGCTGGAAACACCATATATTTT. Its translation: CASSISGTGLPAGNTIYF.

The table lists this clone with a few counts. The chain carries TRBV7-9 and TRBJ1-5; TRBD1 matches at 7 bases. Germline V gene lookup returns CDR1 SEHNR and CDR2 FQNEAQ (reference sequence). CDR3 length equals 18 residues. Trimming removed 4 bases from V and 0 bases from J; junction bases left unmatched: 12. For the CDR3, the DNA is TGTGCCAGCAGCTCGGCCGGGACAGATCAATATAGCAATCAGCCCCAGCATTTT. Translating gives CASSSAGTDQYSNQPQHF.

The rearrangement uses TRBV10-1 and TRBJ1-1, with D unresolved. The V end was cut by 7 bases, the J end by 1 base, with 4 bases between. The CDR3 sequence is 11 residues long. The germline gives CDR1 WNHNN, CDR2 SYGVQD (reference sequence). Here the CDR3 reads CASKRNTEAFF. For the CDR3, the DNA is TGCGCCAGCAAGAGGAACACTGAAGCTTTCTTT.

This clone has just a few counts. The rearrangement uses TRBV5-6 and TRBJ2-5, with 7 bases identical to TRBD2. Germline assignment: CDR1 SGHDT and CDR2 YYEEEE. V was pared by 4 bases and J by 5 bases, with 17 bases of the junction left unmatched. The CDR3 is made up of 17 amino acids. The CDR3 bases are TGTGCCAGCAGCCCTATCCGTGGCGGGAGCTTGGGGGAGACCCAGTACTTC. This sequence encodes CASSPIRGGSLGETQYF. Looking up the rest from reference TRBV5-6 and TRBJ2-5 gives the full variable domain: DAGVTQSPTHLIKTRGQQVTLRCSPKSGHDTVSWYQQALGQGPQFIFQYYEEEERQRGNFPDRFSGHQFPNYSSELNVNALLLGDSALYLCASSPIRGGSLGETQYFGPGTRLLVL.

The chain has TRBV15 and TRBJ1-1; tentatively, D is TRBD1 (5 bases). The CDR3 consists of 11 residues. The germline V gene encodes CDR1 LNHNV and CDR2 YYDKDF (reference sequence). Trimming stripped 11 bases from V and 8 bases from J, with 15 bases between. The CDR3 reads CAAGKTAEAFF. The CDR3, as DNA: TGTGCCGCGGGGAAGACAGCAGAAGCTTTCTTT.

The genes are TRBV5-4 and TRBJ1-4; no clear D gene. CDR3 length equals 14 residues. Deletions cut 4 bases from V and 5 bases from J, with 12 bases between. Germline V gene lookup returns CDR1 SGHNT and CDR2 YYREEE (reference sequence). CDR3 in DNA: TGTGCCAGCAGCATATCAAACAGAAATGAAAAACTGTTTTTT. Residues: CASSISNRNEKLFF.

This sequence joins TRBV7-8 and TRBJ2-2; TRBD2 matches 8 bases. After removal of 1 base from V and 4 bases from J, the junction contained 5 bases not matched to a gene. This CDR3 comprises 16 residues. Germline V CDR1 and CDR2: SGHVS, FQNEAQ. The DNA for the CDR3 is TGTGCCAGCAGCTTAGTCGCGCGGGGGGTCACCGGGGAGCTGTTTTTT. It translates to CASSLVARGVTGELFF.

The chain's CDR3 is CASSVSKRDTGELFF. The CDR3 nucleotides read TGTGCCAGCAGCGTCTCGAAGCGGGACACCGGGGAGCTGTTTTTT. This chain uses TRBV9 with TRBJ2-2; possible D gene TRBD2, 6 bases. Germline V gene lookup returns CDR1 SGDLS and CDR2 YYNGEE. V lost 2 bases and J 3 bases, leaving 11 bases between the germline ends. There are 15 residues in the CDR3.

The CDR3 coding sequence is TGTGCCAGCAGTGAAGCGCGGGGCAATGAGCAGTTCTTC. Its protein is CASSEARGNEQFF. This chain joins TRBV2 and TRBJ2-1, with D perhaps TRBD2 (6 bases). CDR1 is SNHLY and CDR2 is FYNNEI in the germline V gene. The V end lost 0 bases, the J end lost 6 bases, and 6 bases lay between the germline ends. CDR3 size: 13 residues. Using reference TRBV2 and TRBJ2-1 for the parts outside the CDR3, the full variable domain is EPEVTQTPSHQVTQMGQEVILRCVPISNHLYFYWYRQILGQKVEFLVSFYNNEISEKSEIFDDQFSVERPDGSNFTLKIRSTKLEDSAMYFCASSEARGNEQFFGPGTRLTVL.

This clone occurred once. V gene TRBV6-5 combines with J gene TRBJ1-2; TRBD1 matches 9 bases. Germline V gives CDR1 MNHEY, CDR2 SVGAGI. With 6 bases clipped from V and 0 bases from J, the junction kept 2 bases outside the gene matches. This CDR3 spans 14 amino acids. The CDR3 DNA follows: TGTGCCAGCAGGGGGACAGGGTCTAACTATGGCTACACCTTC. Its protein is CASRGTGSNYGYTF.

CDR3 DNA: TGTGCCAGCTCACCCTTGTTAGAGACCCAGTACTTC. It codes for CASSPLLETQYF. The rearrangement joins TRBV18 to TRBJ2-5, with D unresolved. The germline V and J ends were trimmed by 3 bases and 4 bases, with 6 bases remaining between them. The germline V gene encodes CDR1 KGHSH and CDR2 LQKENI. The CDR3 is 12 residues long.

The chain links TRBV5-4 to TRBJ2-7; 14 bases line up with TRBD2. The CDR3 totals 15 residues. From germline, CDR1 is SGHNT and CDR2 YYREEE (reference sequence). V shed 4 bases and J 4 bases; nucleotides not matched to a gene: 4. The CDR3 sequence: CASSTGTSGGYEQYF. The CDR3 DNA follows: TGTGCCAGCAGCACCGGGACTAGCGGGGGATACGAGCAGTACTTC. The entire variable domain, with the rest obtained from reference TRBV5-4 and TRBJ2-7, is as follows: ETGVTQSPTHLIKTRGQQVTLRCSSQSGHNTVSWYQQALGQGPQFIFQYYREEENGRGNFPPRFSGLQFPNYSSELNVNALELDDSALYLCASSTGTSGGYEQYFGPGTRLTVT.

This chain links TRBV6-5 with TRBJ1-6; TRBD1 matches 7 bases. Germline lookup yields CDR1 MNHEY and CDR2 SVGAGI. The CDR3 is made up of 14 amino acids. Germline trimming cut 7 bases from V and 7 bases from J; bases unmatched to any gene: 7. CDR3 nucleotide sequence: TGTGCCAGCAACGCCGGGACAGCAAATTCACCCCTCCACTTT. This sequence encodes CASNAGTANSPLHF.

With regard to this clone: The junction and the germline gene differ at one end; a read error may be behind it. The genes are TRBV15 and TRBJ2-2; a weak D match, TRBD2 (7 bases). The CDR3 totals 16 residues. The germline V gene has CDR1 LNHNV and CDR2 YYDKDF (reference sequence). CDR3 protein: CATRRGEGDHTGELFF. The CDR3 region has the DNA TGTGCCACCAGAAGAGGGGAGGGGGATCACACCGGGGAGCTGTTTTTT.

The chain joins TRBV7-2 to TRBJ1-2; TRBD1 is a possible D gene (6 bases). In germline, CDR1 is SGHTA, CDR2 FQGNSA. The CDR3 sequence is 13 residues long. V gave up 4 bases and J gave up 8 bases, with 14 bases separating them. CDR3 sequence reads: CASSSGHFRGYTF. The DNA for the CDR3 is TGTGCCAGCAGCTCGGGACACTTTAGAGGCTACACCTTC.

This rearrangement joins TRBV10-1 to TRBJ2-5; TRBD1 matches at 7 bases. The J call may not be correct, given that the DNA end is closer to TRBJ2-7. Germline V gives CDR1 WNHNN, CDR2 SYGVQD (reference sequence). This CDR3 region has 13 residues. CDR3: CARKKGADYEQYF. DNA of the CDR3: TGCGCCAGAAAAAAGGGGGCAGACTACGAGCAGTACTTC.

The rearrangement uses TRBV9 and TRBJ2-1, with 8 bases aligning to TRBD2. With 0 bases clipped from V and 9 bases from J, the junction kept 11 bases outside the gene matches. Germline V lookup: CDR1 SGDLS, CDR2 YYNGEE. The length of the CDR3 is 16 residues. The CDR3 DNA follows: TGTGCCAGCAGCGTAGGTGGGGGGGCTAGCGGGTCTGAGCAGTTCTTC. Translation: CASSVGGGASGSEQFF.

This clone came up a few times. V gene TRBV6-1 combines with J gene TRBJ1-1; 7 nucleotides match TRBD1. Per germline, CDR1 MNHNS and CDR2 SASEGT. The CDR3 is made up of 12 amino acids. Trimming removed 4 bases from V and 6 bases from J; junction bases left unmatched: 2. The CDR3 loop is CASSGDRAEAFF. The DNA for the CDR3 is TGTGCCAGCAGTGGAGACAGGGCTGAAGCTTTCTTT.

This rearrangement joins TRBV27 to TRBJ2-1; D possibly corresponds to TRBD2 (6 bases). V was trimmed by 6 bases and J by 8 bases, leaving 14 bases between them. The CDR3 spans 13 residues. In germline, CDR1 is MNHEY, CDR2 SMNVEV (reference sequence). CDR3 DNA: TGTGCCAGCAGAAGGGCGGGGACCGATGAGCAGTTCTTC. Translated, it gives CASRRAGTDEQFF.

The V call is TRBV19, the J call TRBJ1-4, with a possible D match to TRBD1 (6 bases). In germline, CDR1 is LNHDA, CDR2 SQIVND (reference sequence). V lost 3 bases, J lost 1 base, and 15 bases lay in between. The CDR3 is made up of 17 amino acids. The CDR3 nucleotides read TGTGCCAGTAGTATCCGGGGGGCTTTTCGAACTAATGAAAAACTGTTTTTT. It yields the protein CASSIRGAFRTNEKLFF.

The V and J genes are TRBV7-9 and TRBJ2-7; TRBD2 is a possible D gene (6 bases). The germline gives CDR1 SEHNR, CDR2 FQNEAQ (reference sequence). This CDR3 comprises 15 residues. Trimming removed 1 base at V and 3 bases at J, with 13 bases between. The CDR3 nucleotides are TGTGCCAGCAGCTTAGGAGGATTGGGGGGCTACGAGCAGTACTTC. Residues: CASSLGGLGGYEQYF.

The chain links TRBV30 to TRBJ1-5; 9 nucleotides match TRBD1. The junction had 8 bases not matched to a gene; V was cut back by 3 bases and J by 5 bases. CDR1 and CDR2 (germline): GTSNPN, SVGIG (reference sequence). The CDR3 is made up of 15 amino acids. Here the CDR3 DNA reads TGTGCCTGGAGCGCCGGGACAGGGTTATATCAGCCCCAGCATTTT. It encodes CAWSAGTGLYQPQHF.

This chain connects TRBV5-4 to TRBJ2-7; D is undetermined. The CDR3 consists of 14 residues. Trimming shortened V by 0 bases and J by 2 bases, and 9 bases separated the two germline ends. Germline values: CDR1 SGHNT, CDR2 YYREEE (reference sequence). The CDR3, as DNA: TGTGCCAGCAGCTTGGGTGCAGATACCTACGAGCAGTACTTC. Translated: CASSLGADTYEQYF.

This chain links TRBV10-3 with TRBJ2-5; 8 bases align to TRBD1. Unmatched junction bases numbered 4, after V lost 4 bases and J lost 3 bases. The CDR3 consists of 14 residues. Per the germline V gene, CDR1 is ENHRY and CDR2 is SYGVKD. CDR3 sequence reads: CAISGGTGKETQYF. In nucleotides, the CDR3 is TGTGCCATCAGTGGAGGGACAGGAAAAGAGACCCAGTACTTC.